The present T cell receptor beta chain was sequenced within a study of monozygotic twins with inflammatory bowel disease. Germline lookup yields CDR1 SNHLY and CDR2 FYNNEI. The CDR3 consists of 11 residues. Reprocessing the 5' RACE reads, TCRdb reports a single entry for every CDR3 protein and omits DNA. The specimen's table records approximately 210,000 distinct CDR3 sequences. The chain links TRBV2 to TRBJ2-3. The sequence came from a human donor with ulcerative colitis or Crohn's disease, or a healthy co-twin of an affected twin (not recorded which). The sample was blood. This CDR3 reads CASSPELAQYF.